A single sample is the source of the 19 T cell receptor beta chains below, sequenced in a study of blood T cells in healthy people across ages. A second roughly 7 to 12 cycle PCR used barcoded and J-beta primers. TCRdb reanalysed the 5' RACE reads using MiXCR and keeps one entry per CDR3 protein. The repertoire holds approximately 690,000 distinct CDR3 sequences, with 58% as singletons. Input material: blood. All receptors derive from a man between 60 and 75 years old in good health.

V usage is TRBV5-1 and J usage is TRBJ2-3, with unresolved D. Between the trimmed V and J ends, which lost 5 bases and 2 bases, there was a span of 12 bases. The CDR3 runs to 14 residues. CDR1 SGHRS and CDR2 YFSETQ come from the germline V gene. CDR3 DNA: TGCGCCAGCAGTGAACCTTGGGACACAGATACGCAGTATTTT. Amino acid sequence: CASSEPWDTDTQYF.

The rearrangement uses TRBV4-2 and TRBJ2-4; D is possibly TRBD2 (6 bases). The CDR3 has 17 residues. V lost 0 bases and J 9 bases, leaving 21 bases between the germline ends. The germline CDR1 and CDR2 sequences are LGHNA and YNFKEQ. The CDR3 loop is CASSQETTHRAGGIQYF. DNA of the CDR3: TGTGCCAGCAGCCAAGAAACAACCCACCGGGCCGGGGGCATTCAGTACTTC.

The rearrangement joins TRBV6-6 to TRBJ2-7; D is undetermined. The germline V and J ends were trimmed by 6 bases and 0 bases, with 12 bases remaining between them. Germline V gene lookup returns CDR1 MNHNY and CDR2 SVGAGI (reference sequence). The CDR3 loop spans 14 amino acids. The CDR3 DNA is TGTGCCAGCAGCCTAGTGGTAGGCTCCTACGAGCAGTACTTC. Translating gives CASSLVVGSYEQYF.

This clonotype was counted a few times. The V and J genes are TRBV29-1 and TRBJ2-3; 13 bases map to TRBD2. Looked up from germline, CDR1 is SQVTM and CDR2 is ANQGSEA. The CDR3 is made up of 14 amino acids. Losses at the gene ends were 6 bases for V and 1 base for J; bases not matched to a gene: 1. The CDR3 nucleotides are TGCAGCGTAGGACTAGCGGGGGGCACAGATACGCAGTATTTT. Its translation: CSVGLAGGTDTQYF.

Here the CDR3 DNA reads TGTGCCAGCAGATCCCGGGACGGTTCCTACGAGCAGTACTTC. Its protein is CASRSRDGSYEQYF. The V call is TRBV6-5, the J call TRBJ2-4; D may match TRBD1 or TRBD2 (5 bases each). The J call may be in error: the DNA end matches TRBJ2-7 better. The germline V gene has CDR1 MNHEY and CDR2 SVGAGI. The CDR3 is made up of 14 amino acids.

Turning to this clonotype: A much larger clone sits a single nucleotide away, making a read error possible. The CDR3 sequence: CASSGDLNTEAFF. DNA of the CDR3: TGTGCCAGCAGTGGGGACTTGAACACTGAAGCTTTCTTT. V gene TRBV6-4 combines with J gene TRBJ1-1, with D perhaps matching TRBD1 (5 bases). Per the germline V gene, CDR1 is MRHNA and CDR2 is SNTAGT. The CDR3 totals 13 residues. Trimming pared 4 bases from V and 0 bases from J, leaving 6 bases between.

The rearrangement links TRBV7-2 to TRBJ1-4, with TRBD1 as a possible D gene (5 bases). There are 16 residues in the CDR3. Germline CDR1 and CDR2: SGHTA and FQGNSA. Trimming removed 3 bases from V and 8 bases from J, with 19 bases in between. DNA for the CDR3: TGTGCCAGCAGCTTGGTTGCCGGGACCGGCAGGGAAAAACTGTTTTTT. Translated: CASSLVAGTGREKLFF.

The chain has TRBV7-9 and TRBJ2-3; TRBD1 agrees at 10 bases. Germline V gives CDR1 SEHNR, CDR2 FQNEAQ (reference sequence). The junction had 5 bases not matched to a gene; V was cut back by 1 base and J by 4 bases. This CDR3 contains 16 residues. CDR3 sequence reads: CASSLGRGTGADTQYF. The CDR3 coding sequence is TGTGCCAGCAGCTTAGGGCGCGGGACAGGGGCAGATACGCAGTATTTT.

There are a few counts of this clonotype. CDR3: CASSLVGGGAYEQYF. DNA for the CDR3: TGTGCCAGCAGCTTAGTTGGCGGGGGGGCTTACGAGCAGTACTTC. The V and J genes are TRBV7-2 and TRBJ2-7, with 9 bases lining up with TRBD2. From germline, CDR1 is SGHTA and CDR2 FQGNSA. V dropped 1 base and J dropped 4; count of bases not matched to a gene: 5. This CDR3 has 15 residues. Full variable domain (missing parts from reference TRBV7-2 and TRBJ2-7): GAGVSQSPSNKVTEKGKDVELRCDPISGHTALYWYRQSLGQGLEFLIYFQGNSAPDKSGLPSDRFSAERTGGSVSTLTIQRTQQEDSAVYLCASSLVGGGAYEQYFGPGTRLTVT.

Turning to this clonotype: A much larger clone differs from this one at a single base, so this may be a read error. J is TRBJ2-1 and V is TRBV7-2; TRBD1 matches at 7 bases. With the DNA end fitting TRBJ2-7 better, the J assignment may be wrong. Germline CDR1 reads SGHTA; CDR2 reads FQGNSA. This CDR3 has 16 residues. The CDR3 DNA reads TGTGCCAGCAGCTTAGTTGGGACAGACTCCTACAATGAGCAGTACTTC. Translated, it gives CASSLVGTDSYNEQYF.

The chain combines TRBV29-1 with TRBJ1-5; D ambiguous. The CDR3 is 12 residues long. From germline, CDR1 is SQVTM and CDR2 ANQGSEA. V lost 5 bases and J lost 2, with 7 bases in between. CDR3 amino acids: CSVRTGNQPQHF. The CDR3 DNA sequence: TGCAGCGTTCGGACGGGCAATCAGCCCCAGCATTTT.

This clonotype appeared a few times. The rearrangement uses TRBV5-5 and TRBJ2-1; the D gene is possibly TRBD1 (6 bases). The CDR3 is 11 amino acids. Germline CDR1 SGHKS, CDR2 YYEKEE (reference sequence). V dropped 7 bases and J dropped 6 bases, with 8 bases sitting between them. CDR3 residues: CASARGNEQFF. In DNA, the CDR3 is TGTGCCAGCGCCAGGGGCAATGAGCAGTTCTTC.

Notes on this clonotype: A much larger clone lies a single base off, so this may be a read error. The chain has TRBV3-1 and TRBJ2-1; no clear D gene. Germline CDR1 reads LGHDT; CDR2 reads YNNKEL (reference sequence). The CDR3 is made up of 14 amino acids. The CDR3 sequence: CASGQDGRYNEQFF. The CDR3 region has the DNA TGTGCCAGCGGCCAAGATGGGCGCTACAATGAGCAGTTCTTC.

The gene calls are TRBV27 and TRBJ2-5; TRBD1 or TRBD2 may be the D gene (6 bases each). Germline CDR1 MNHEY, CDR2 SMNVEV (reference sequence). The CDR3 contains 13 residues. Trimming pared 3 bases from V and 3 bases from J, leaving 8 bases between. The CDR3 region is CASSLRDKETQYF. The CDR3 DNA follows: TGTGCCAGCAGTTTGCGGGACAAAGAGACCCAGTACTTC.

V usage is TRBV9 and J usage is TRBJ2-1; perhaps TRBD1 as D (5 bases). The CDR3 spans 15 residues. CDR1 and CDR2 (germline): SGDLS, YYNGEE. With 1 base removed from V and 0 bases from J, the gap between germline ends came to 8 bases. The CDR3 region is CASSVRGFSYNEQFF. Written as DNA, the CDR3 is TGTGCCAGCAGCGTAAGGGGCTTCTCCTACAATGAGCAGTTCTTC.

The chain employs TRBV2 and TRBJ2-3; TRBD2 matches at 8 bases. Germline trimming cut 6 bases from V and 2 bases from J; bases unmatched to any gene: 7. CDR1 SNHLY and CDR2 FYNNEI come from the germline V gene. The CDR3 contains 15 residues. In DNA form, the CDR3 reads TGTGCCAGCAGAGTAATCGGGGGGGCCACAGATACGCAGTATTTT. Encoded protein: CASRVIGGATDTQYF.

CDR3 protein: CASSRGQSYSGNTIYF. The CDR3 DNA sequence: TGTGCCAGCAGTCGGGGACAGTCCTACTCTGGAAACACCATATATTTT. V and J are TRBV6-5 and TRBJ1-3; 7 nucleotides agree with TRBD1. V gave up 5 bases and J gave up 0 bases; unmatched junction bases: 7. Germline V gene sequence: CDR1 MNHEY, CDR2 SVGAGI. This CDR3 region has 16 residues.

This clonotype was seen a single time. The chain links TRBV20-1 to TRBJ2-3, with 7 nucleotides matching TRBD1. After removal of 5 bases from V and 0 bases from J, the junction contained 5 bases not matched to a gene. CDR3 length: 14 amino acids. In germline, CDR1 is DFQATT, CDR2 SNEGSKA (reference sequence). CDR3 sequence (DNA): TGCAGTGCTGCCGGGACAGATAGCACAGATACGCAGTATTTT. Its translation is CSAAGTDSTDTQYF.

This chain joins TRBV9 and TRBJ1-2, with 7 bases lining up with TRBD1. The length of the CDR3 is 17 residues. CDR1 and CDR2 from the germline V gene are SGDLS and YYNGEE. V dropped 7 bases and J dropped 2; count of bases not matched to a gene: 17. The CDR3 reads CASQGGGRQGENYGYTF. The CDR3 DNA reads as TGTGCCAGCCAGGGGGGGGGGAGACAGGGTGAAAACTATGGCTACACCTTC.